Below are 31 T cell receptor beta chains sequenced from a single sample in a study of blood T cell repertoires in COVID-19. Repertoires were generated with immunoSEQ multiplex PCR, while TCRdb's copy carries only in-frame clones and drops some. In the table there are some 350,000 clones, around nine tenths of which are singletons. The specimen sequenced was peripheral blood. These receptors were collected from a woman in her seventies with COVID-19, enrolled during active disease.

The chain combines TRBV9 with TRBJ2-5; D remains ambiguous. Per the germline V gene, CDR1 is SGDLS and CDR2 is YYNGEE. Trimming cost V 0 bases and J 5 bases, with 14 bases left between them. This CDR3 has 15 amino acids. CDR3 nucleotides: TGTGCCAGCAGCGTAGCTACAGACCGTAGGGAGACCCAGTACTTC. Encoded protein: CASSVATDRRETQYF.

DNA of the CDR3: TGTGCCAGCAGGGACCTACGCTGGAGGGATGGGGGAGAGACCCAGTACTTC. This encodes CASRDLRWRDGGETQYF. The V gene is TRBV2, the J gene TRBJ2-5; TRBD2 might be the D (6 bases). Germline V gives CDR1 SNHLY, CDR2 FYNNEI. The CDR3 loop spans 17 amino acids. Trimming took off 6 bases at V and 4 bases at J, with 24 bases between the two ends.

The chain carries TRBV6-6 and TRBJ1-2; 8 bases map to TRBD1. Germline V lookup: CDR1 MNHNY, CDR2 SVGAGI (reference sequence). V lost 6 bases to trimming and J lost 6 bases; unmatched junction nucleotides: 6. CDR3 length equals 13 residues. CDR3 residues: CASRQGQVNGYTF. CDR3 nucleotides: TGTGCCAGCAGGCAGGGACAGGTAAATGGCTACACCTTC.

V usage is TRBV4-1 and J usage is TRBJ2-1; 8 positions match TRBD2. The V gene end was trimmed by 3 bases and the J gene end by 4 bases; junction bases not matched to a gene: 8. The CDR3 consists of 16 residues. Germline lookup yields CDR1 MGHRA and CDR2 YSYEKL. In DNA, the CDR3 is TGCGCCAGCAGCCAGCTGCAGGGACTAGGTTACAATGAGCAGTTCTTC. Protein product: CASSQLQGLGYNEQFF.

The chain employs TRBV30 and TRBJ1-5, with no clear D. The CDR3 extends over 12 amino acids. V was trimmed by 2 bases and J by 9 bases, leaving 11 bases between them. Germline lookup yields CDR1 GTSNPN and CDR2 SVGIG (reference sequence). Written as DNA, the CDR3 is TGTGCCTGGAGTTCACCGGGAGGGCCCCAGCATTTT. Its translation: CAWSSPGGPQHF.

Concerning this clone itself: Additional DNA sequences in this sample encode the identical CDR3. J is TRBJ2-7 and V is TRBV7-2, with TRBD1 matching 8 bases. V was clipped by 3 bases and J by 3 bases; unmatched bases: 4. The CDR3 is 14 amino acids. The germline V gene has CDR1 SGHTA and CDR2 FQGNSA. In nucleotides, the CDR3 is TGTGCCAGCAGCTTGGGGACAGGTAGCTACGAGCAGTACTTC. Translation gives CASSLGTGSYEQYF.

The rearrangement joins TRBV3-1 (or the pseudogene TRBV3-2) to TRBJ2-2, with 7 bases matching TRBD1. Germline V CDR1 and CDR2: LGHDT, YNNKEL (reference sequence). The trim removed 4 bases at V and 5 bases at J, leaving 4 bases unmatched. There are 14 residues in the CDR3. The CDR3 region has the DNA TGTGCCAGCAGCCCGTCACAGGGGACCGGGGAGCTGTTTTTT. Residues: CASSPSQGTGELFF.

The chain employs TRBV3-1 (or the pseudogene TRBV3-2) and TRBJ2-5; 10 bases fit TRBD2. The CDR3 has 16 residues. After removal of 3 bases from V and 4 bases from J, the junction contained 8 bases not matched to a gene. Germline loops: CDR1 LGHDT, CDR2 YNNKEL (reference sequence). In nucleotides, the CDR3 is TGTGCCAGCAGCCATTGGACTAGCGGTGGACCAGAGACCCAGTACTTC. This translates into CASSHWTSGGPETQYF.

This clone appeared a few times. The chain joins TRBV2 to TRBJ1-1; 7 nucleotides line up with TRBD1. The length of the CDR3 is 12 residues. After removal of 8 bases from V and 4 bases from J, the junction contained 4 bases not matched to a gene. Germline CDR1 reads SNHLY; CDR2 reads FYNNEI. CDR3 loop: CASHRGSTEAFF. The CDR3, as DNA: TGTGCCAGCCACAGGGGATCCACTGAAGCTTTCTTT.

This chain links TRBV6-5 with TRBJ1-2; D is perhaps TRBD1 (6 bases). Trimming took off 5 bases at V and 5 bases at J, with 18 bases between the two ends. Per germline, CDR1 MNHEY and CDR2 SVGAGI. The CDR3 contains 15 residues. The CDR3 coding sequence is TGTGCCAGCAGTCCTTCCAGGGGTCCTTGGTATGGCTACACCTTC. It is translated as CASSPSRGPWYGYTF.

The J gene is TRBJ1-1, the V gene TRBV10-2, with a weak D call TRBD1 (6 bases). The CDR3 has 16 residues. Trimming stripped 5 bases from V and 5 bases from J, with 21 bases between. CDR1 is WSHSY, CDR2 SAAADI, per germline. CDR3 sequence (DNA): TGCGCCAGCAGTCACCCGAAGGGGGATGTGTGGACTGAAGCTTTCTTT. This sequence encodes CASSHPKGDVWTEAFF.

This chain joins TRBV7-2 and TRBJ1-2; tentative D call: TRBD1 (6 bases). The length of the CDR3 is 17 residues. Between the trimmed V and J ends, which lost 4 bases and 8 bases, there was a span of 26 bases. CDR1 SGHTA and CDR2 FQGNSA come from the germline V gene. The CDR3 spells CASSSSVLGQKREGYTF. CDR3 DNA: TGTGCCAGCAGCTCCTCCGTACTCGGACAGAAGAGGGAAGGCTACACCTTC.

J is TRBJ1-2 and V is TRBV3-1 (or the pseudogene TRBV3-2); TRBD1 matches 7 bases. V lost 1 base and J lost 4; bases outside the gene matches: 9. The CDR3 runs 16 residues. Per germline, CDR1 LGHDT and CDR2 YNNKEL (reference sequence). CDR3 sequence: CASSQVLGQRGYGYTF. The CDR3 DNA reads as TGTGCCAGCAGCCAAGTTTTGGGACAGAGGGGCTATGGCTACACCTTC.

The V gene is TRBV27, the J gene TRBJ1-2; the D is unclear. The V and J ends lost 6 bases and 8 bases respectively, with 13 bases between them. CDR3 length: 12 residues. Looked up from germline, CDR1 is MNHEY and CDR2 is SMNVEV (reference sequence). CDR3 coding DNA: TGTGCCAGCAGACGAGGGATCGAGGGCTACACCTTC. Translation: CASRRGIEGYTF.

The J gene is TRBJ1-2, the V gene TRBV30, with 8 bases aligning to TRBD1. CDR1 and CDR2 (germline): GTSNPN, SVGIG (reference sequence). The J segment lost 6 bases and the V segment lost 0 bases, leaving 3 bases of the junction unmatched. CDR3 length: 13 amino acids. CDR3 sequence: CAWSVGTGDGYTF. CDR3 DNA sequence: TGTGCCTGGAGTGTAGGGACAGGAGATGGCTACACCTTC.

The genes are TRBV27 and TRBJ1-2; 7 bases match TRBD1. The CDR3 sequence is 16 residues long. Germline trimming cut 7 bases from V and 2 bases from J; bases unmatched to any gene: 13. Germline V gene lookup returns CDR1 MNHEY and CDR2 SMNVEV (reference sequence). The CDR3 DNA is TGTGCCAGCAAGAGGACAGGAACCCAATTCAACTATGGCTACACCTTC. Translated: CASKRTGTQFNYGYTF.

The gene calls are TRBV30 and TRBJ1-1; D call uncertain. This CDR3 is built from 11 residues. The ends were cut back, 5 bases at V and 6 bases at J, with 10 bases in the middle. CDR1 and CDR2 from the germline V gene are GTSNPN and SVGIG (reference sequence). CDR3 in amino acids: CAWVTTAEAFF. The DNA for the CDR3 is TGTGCCTGGGTCACTACCGCTGAAGCTTTCTTT.

The chain combines TRBV10-3 with TRBJ1-1, with 8 bases lining up with TRBD1. The V segment lost 0 bases and the J segment 5 bases; nucleotides outside the gene matches: 5. The CDR3 has 15 amino acids. Germline V gene data show CDR1 as ENHRY and CDR2 as SYGVKD. The CDR3 DNA is TGTGCCATCAGTGAGTCGGGACAGGAGTATACTGAAGCTTTCTTT. It is translated as CAISESGQEYTEAFF.

The V and J genes are TRBV7-3 and TRBJ2-3; TRBD2 matches 10 bases. The CDR3 length is 16 residues. Germline trimming cut 5 bases from V and 5 bases from J; bases unmatched to any gene: 10. Germline values: CDR1 SGHTA, CDR2 FQGTGA. The CDR3 coding sequence is TGTGCCAGCAGCGCCAGAATAGCGGGGGGAGTAGATACGCAGTATTTT. Translated: CASSARIAGGVDTQYF.

The chain carries TRBV5-6 and TRBJ1-5, with 9 bases lining up with TRBD1. Looked up from germline, CDR1 is SGHDT and CDR2 is YYEEEE. V lost 2 bases, J lost 7 bases, and 1 base stayed unmatched. This CDR3 is 13 amino acids long. DNA of the CDR3: TGTGCCAGCAGCTTCGACAGGGGGCAGCCCCAGCATTTT. It codes for CASSFDRGQPQHF.

The chain is built from TRBV11-2 and TRBJ2-2; D is possibly TRBD2 (7 bases). This CDR3 is built from 16 residues. Trimming took off 5 bases at V and 6 bases at J, with 19 bases between the two ends. Per germline, CDR1 SGHAT and CDR2 FQNNGV. The CDR3 is CASSDWGGLKAGELFF. CDR3 sequence (DNA): TGTGCCAGCAGCGATTGGGGGGGGCTGAAGGCCGGGGAGCTGTTTTTT.

The J gene is TRBJ1-3, the V gene TRBV7-2; tentative D call: TRBD1 (5 bases). Germline V CDR1 and CDR2: SGHTA, FQGNSA. V was cut by 1 base and J by 2 bases, with 15 bases left in between. This CDR3 contains 17 residues. The CDR3 DNA is TGTGCCAGCAGCTTAGTTCCTCCCAGGGAAGCTGGAAACACCATATATTTT. As protein: CASSLVPPREAGNTIYF.

This chain links TRBV7-6 with TRBJ1-1; 7 positions agree with TRBD1. Germline lookup yields CDR1 SGHVS and CDR2 FNYEAQ. The ends lost 5 bases at V and 11 bases at J; junction bases unmatched: 8. The CDR3 consists of 12 residues. CDR3 nucleotides: TGTGCCAGCAGCCAAGACAGGGTTCATGCTTTCTTT. Amino acids: CASSQDRVHAFF.

With regard to this clone: One junction end does not reproduce the germline sequence, and a read error may be involved. The chain couples TRBV18 to TRBJ2-7; D gene uncertain. From germline, CDR1 is KGHSH and CDR2 LQKENI. This CDR3 is built from 15 residues. In DNA form, the CDR3 reads TGTGCCAGCTCACCAAGGCAGGCTACGTCCTACGAGCTGTACTTC. Amino acid sequence: CASSPRQATSYELYF.

The rearrangement joins TRBV19 to TRBJ1-1; 7 nucleotides align to TRBD1. The CDR3 is made up of 14 amino acids. Per the germline V gene, CDR1 is LNHDA and CDR2 is SQIVND (reference sequence). V was pared by 9 bases and J by 2 bases, with 9 bases of the junction left unmatched. This chain's CDR3 is CASLWGQTNTEAFF. DNA for the CDR3: TGTGCCAGCCTATGGGGACAGACTAACACTGAAGCTTTCTTT.

The rearrangement uses TRBV4-3 and TRBJ2-2; D is perhaps TRBD1 (6 bases). CDR1 is LGHNA, CDR2 YSLEER, per germline. The germline V and J ends were trimmed by 4 bases and 0 bases, with 18 bases remaining between them. The CDR3 is 18 amino acids. This chain's CDR3 is CASSRDGTYDTNTGELFF. In DNA, the CDR3 is TGCGCCAGCAGCCGAGATGGGACATATGATACGAACACCGGGGAGCTGTTTTTT.

V is TRBV30 and J is TRBJ1-2; D may be TRBD1 (5 bases). The CDR3 consists of 14 residues. The V and J ends lost 0 bases and 8 bases respectively, with 16 bases between them. Germline CDR1 GTSNPN, CDR2 SVGIG (reference sequence). The CDR3 is CAWSVPGGVGGYTF. CDR3 bases: TGTGCCTGGAGTGTACCCGGAGGGGTGGGAGGCTACACCTTC.

The chain is built from TRBV5-1 and TRBJ1-4, with D unresolved. This CDR3 contains 16 residues. CDR1 and CDR2 (germline): SGHRS, YFSETQ. V was cut by 4 bases and J by 0 bases, with 13 bases left in between. The CDR3 loop is CASSGPERATNEKLFF. DNA for the CDR3: TGCGCCAGCAGCGGCCCTGAGCGTGCAACTAATGAAAAACTGTTTTTT. The full variable domain, in which reference TRBV5-1 and TRBJ1-4 provide the parts outside the CDR3, is KAGVTQTPRYLIKTRGQQVTLSCSPISGHRSVSWYQQTPGQGLQFLFEYFSETQRNKGNFPGRFSGRQFSNSRSEMNVSTLELGDSALYLCASSGPERATNEKLFFGSGTQLSVL.

This clone was detected only once. The V and J genes are TRBV19 and TRBJ2-7; 11 nucleotides line up with TRBD1. This CDR3 has 14 amino acids. V was clipped by 5 bases and J by 7 bases; unmatched bases: 7. Germline assignment: CDR1 LNHDA and CDR2 SQIVND (reference sequence). The CDR3 loop is CASSPWTGGREQYF. Here the CDR3 DNA reads TGTGCCAGTAGTCCCTGGACAGGGGGCCGAGAGCAGTACTTC.

This clone was recorded once. The V call is TRBV6-5, the J call TRBJ2-7; 7 positions match TRBD1. Germline CDR1 is MNHEY and CDR2 is SVGAGI. CDR3 length: 15 amino acids. V was clipped by 7 bases and J by 2 bases; unmatched bases: 11. CDR3 DNA sequence: TGTGCCAGCACCAAAGGACAGGATAAAACCTACGAGCAGTACTTC. It is translated as CASTKGQDKTYEQYF.

The chain uses TRBV11-2 and TRBJ1-1; D is ambiguous. This CDR3 is built from 13 residues. Germline-derived CDR1 and CDR2 are SGHAT and FQNNGV. V was trimmed by 3 bases and J by 2 bases, leaving 7 bases between them. DNA of the CDR3: TGTGCCAGCAGCTTGGCCTCTAACACTGAAGCTTTCTTT. It encodes CASSLASNTEAFF.